The clone carrying this T cell receptor (beta chain) was counted at least ten times. V shed 1 base and J shed 5 bases, with 3 bases lying between them. The CDR3 has 13 residues. Germline V gene sequence: CDR1 LGHNA, CDR2 YSLEER. TCRdb re-called the 5' RACE reads with MiXCR, one entry per CDR3 protein. The sample has 11,000 to 15,000 distinct CDR3 sequences; 7.3% are singletons. The sample belongs to a study of T cells after yellow fever vaccination. In the study overall: Based on CD3, CD45RA, CCR7 and CD95, EM, EMRA, CM and Tscm memory subsets were sorted.

Broader study findings: Abundant bulk-population clonotypes could contaminate the FACS-sorted repertoires. Reappearance after the booster was observed for most primary-vaccination clones (96% CD4, about 91% CD8).

The sample consisted of PBMCs, either bulk or a sorted T-cell subset (CD4+, CD8+, memory, or dextramer-sorted; not recorded which), taken on the day of the yellow fever booster vaccination. This chain connects TRBV4-3 to TRBJ1-6, with no clear D. This TCR derives from a young man who received the YFV17D yellow fever vaccine. CDR3 nucleotides: TGCGCCAGCAGCCAAGTAAATAATTCACCCCTCCACTTT. Translated, it gives CASSQVNNSPLHF.